One sample yielded the 21 T cell receptor beta chains listed below, sequenced in a study of T cell responses to AZD1222 COVID-19 vaccine. TCRdb's table, derived via immunoSEQ multiplex PCR, lists solely in-frame clones and lacks some. The table shows 160,000 or so clones, with around 89% occurring only once. The starting material was peripheral blood, obtained 28 days after the second dose of the MenACWY control vaccine. The receptor set was obtained from an adult who received the MenACWY meningococcal vaccine as a control.

This chain uses TRBV19 with TRBJ2-7; 11 bases align to TRBD1. This CDR3 comprises 15 residues. Germline-derived CDR1 and CDR2 are LNHDA and SQIVND (reference sequence). Trimming cost V 6 bases and J 1 base; bases outside gene matches: 5. CDR3 amino acids: CASSSGQGASYEQYF. The DNA of the CDR3 is TGTGCCAGTAGCTCAGGACAGGGGGCGTCCTACGAGCAGTACTTC.

This sequence joins TRBV5-1 and TRBJ2-7, with 8 bases lining up with TRBD1. Per the germline V gene, CDR1 is SGHRS and CDR2 is YFSETQ. The ends lost 0 bases at V and 5 bases at J; junction bases unmatched: 10. The CDR3 extends over 16 amino acids. The CDR3 DNA reads as TGCGCCAGCAGCTTGGCTATAGGACAGGGTGGGCACGAGCAGTACTTC. Protein product: CASSLAIGQGGHEQYF.

The chain recombines TRBV19 with TRBJ1-4, with D tentatively TRBD1 (6 bases). Germline V lookup: CDR1 LNHDA, CDR2 SQIVND (reference sequence). This CDR3 is built from 15 residues. V lost 5 bases and J lost 8, with 18 bases in between. CDR3 DNA sequence: TGTGCCAGTAGTGTCGACAGGACGAAGGACGAAAAACTGTTTTTT. Translated: CASSVDRTKDEKLFF.

The rearrangement joins TRBV5-1 to TRBJ2-5; tentatively, D is TRBD2 (6 bases). The CDR3 totals 18 residues. CDR1 and CDR2 (germline): SGHRS, YFSETQ. V was pared by 2 bases and J by 0 bases, with 20 bases between. This chain's CDR3 is CASSFSGLTRNYQETQYF. DNA of the CDR3: TGCGCCAGCAGCTTTTCGGGACTCACAAGAAACTACCAAGAGACCCAGTACTTC.

This sequence joins TRBV21-1 and TRBJ1-3. TRBV21-1 is designated a pseudogene. The CDR3 is 14 amino acids. CDR3 nucleotides: TGTGCCAGCAGCAAACGGAAGTCTGGAAACACCATATATTTT. Translating it yields CASSKRKSGNTIYF.

This sequence joins TRBV2 and TRBJ1-2, with D maybe TRBD1 (5 bases). The CDR3 totals 13 residues. Trimming took 5 bases from V and 4 from J, leaving 11 bases between them. Germline-derived CDR1 and CDR2 are SNHLY and FYNNEI. CDR3 nucleotides: TGTGCCAGCAGTCCTCAGGGAATCTATGGCTACACCTTC. Translation: CASSPQGIYGYTF.

The count of this clone is one. The CDR3 region has the DNA TGTGCCAGCAGGGACAGGAATTCACCCCTCCACTTT. It encodes CASRDRNSPLHF. The gene calls are TRBV27 and TRBJ1-6; 7 bases map to TRBD1. V shed 6 bases and J 7 bases; nucleotides not matched to a gene: 0. Germline loops: CDR1 MNHEY, CDR2 SMNVEV (reference sequence). The CDR3 is 12 amino acids.

The chain employs TRBV3-1 (or the pseudogene TRBV3-2) and TRBJ2-7; 13 positions match TRBD2. V gave up 4 bases and J gave up 0 bases; unmatched junction bases: 18. The CDR3 is 21 residues long. The germline V gene has CDR1 LGHDT and CDR2 YNNKEL (reference sequence). In DNA, the CDR3 is TGTGCCAGCAGCCCAGGACTTCCTATCGGACTAGCGGGAGAGAGCTCCTACGAGCAGTACTTC. It is translated as CASSPGLPIGLAGESSYEQYF.

The V gene is TRBV7-2, the J gene TRBJ2-3; 8 bases line up with TRBD2. The CDR3 is 13 amino acids. The ends lost 5 bases at V and 3 bases at J; junction bases unmatched: 1. Per the germline V gene, CDR1 is SGHTA and CDR2 is FQGNSA. CDR3 DNA sequence: TGTGCCAGCAGCACTAGCGGAACAGATACGCAGTATTTT. Translation gives CASSTSGTDTQYF.

V is TRBV28 and J is TRBJ2-6; maybe TRBD2 (6 bases). The V gene's germline CDR1 is MDHEN and CDR2 SYDVKM. V lost 7 bases to trimming and J lost 0 bases, with 13 bases between them. This CDR3 is 16 amino acids long. The CDR3 loop reads CASKGGDLSGANVLTF. The CDR3 nucleotides read TGTGCCAGCAAAGGAGGGGACCTCTCTGGGGCCAACGTCCTGACTTTC. Together with reference TRBV28 and TRBJ2-6, the CDR3 gives the full variable domain: DVKVTQSSRYLVKRTGEKVFLECVQDMDHENMFWYRQDPGLGLRLIYFSYDVKMKEKGDIPEGYSVSREKKERFSLILESASTNQTSMYLCASKGGDLSGANVLTFGAGSRLTVL.

The rearrangement links TRBV5-6 to TRBJ2-7; D ambiguous. In germline, CDR1 is SGHDT, CDR2 YYEEEE. This CDR3 has 13 amino acids. The V and J ends lost 5 bases and 2 bases respectively, with 11 bases between them. CDR3 sequence: CASRLRGAYEQYF. The CDR3 nucleotides are TGTGCCAGCAGGTTGCGAGGAGCCTACGAGCAGTACTTC.

CDR3 bases: TGTGCCAGCAGTTCAGCCTCAGGGGCCCCGCACGAGCAGTACTTC. Translated, it gives CASSSASGAPHEQYF. The chain is built from TRBV28 and TRBJ2-7; D is perhaps TRBD1 (6 bases). The CDR3 length is 15 residues. Germline loops: CDR1 MDHEN, CDR2 SYDVKM. Trimming pared 4 bases from V and 5 bases from J, leaving 18 bases between.

This clone has only a few counts. The V and J genes are TRBV6-2 or TRBV6-3 and TRBJ1-5; TRBD1 is a possible D gene (6 bases). With 6 bases removed from V and 6 bases from J, the gap between germline ends came to 12 bases. The CDR3 length is 13 residues. Germline assignment: CDR1 MNHEY and CDR2 SVGEGT. The CDR3 is CASSLQGGQPQHF. CDR3 nucleotides: TGTGCCAGCAGCCTACAGGGAGGTCAGCCCCAGCATTTT.

The chain couples TRBV5-1 to TRBJ2-7; D is perhaps TRBD2 (5 bases). The CDR3 contains 18 residues. V was trimmed by 2 bases and J by 0 bases, leaving 21 bases between them. The germline V gene encodes CDR1 SGHRS and CDR2 YFSETQ. The CDR3, as DNA: TGCGCCAGCAGCTTCAGCAGTCTCGCCAGCGGAAGCTCCTACGAGCAGTACTTC. The encoded protein is CASSFSSLASGSSYEQYF.

The chain has TRBV3-1 (or the pseudogene TRBV3-2) and TRBJ1-2, with D perhaps matching TRBD1 (6 bases). The germline V gene encodes CDR1 LGHDT and CDR2 YNNKEL (reference sequence). Trimming removed 8 bases at V and 8 bases at J, with 27 bases between. CDR3 length: 16 amino acids. CDR3 amino acids: CASAGAPATLVRGYTF. The CDR3 coding sequence is TGTGCCAGCGCGGGGGCGCCTGCAACACTCGTCAGGGGCTACACCTTC.

J is TRBJ2-3 and V is TRBV5-1, with 8 nucleotides matching TRBD2. The CDR3 loop spans 20 amino acids. From germline, CDR1 is SGHRS and CDR2 YFSETQ. V shed 0 bases and J 5 bases; nucleotides not matched to a gene: 20. This CDR3 reads CASSLGTPSGSGEIRDTQYF. CDR3 nucleotide sequence: TGCGCCAGCAGCTTGGGGACGCCAAGCGGGAGCGGCGAGATCAGAGATACGCAGTATTTT.

The V and J genes are TRBV20-1 and TRBJ2-5; D not certain. The V end was cut by 2 bases, the J end by 5 bases, with 6 bases between. The CDR3 is made up of 11 amino acids. Germline V gene sequence: CDR1 DFQATT, CDR2 SNEGSKA (reference sequence). CDR3 region: CSARQVETQYF. CDR3 sequence (DNA): TGCAGTGCTAGACAGGTTGAGACCCAGTACTTC.

V is TRBV4-3 and J is TRBJ1-6; D is possibly TRBD1 (6 bases). Trimming shortened V by 0 bases and J by 9 bases, and 12 bases separated the two germline ends. The CDR3 loop spans 15 amino acids. Germline CDR1 is LGHNA and CDR2 is YSLEER. CDR3 DNA: TGCGCCAGCAGCCAAGATCCGGGGGCTGGTTCACCCCTCCACTTT. The encoded protein is CASSQDPGAGSPLHF.

The chain recombines TRBV7-6 with TRBJ1-2, with D unclear. V was clipped by 1 base and J by 7 bases, with 1 base between them. This CDR3 spans 10 amino acids. Germline lookup yields CDR1 SGHVS and CDR2 FNYEAQ. The CDR3 sequence is CASSLVGYTF. In nucleotides, the CDR3 is TGTGCCAGCAGCTTAGTTGGCTACACCTTC. Filled out from reference TRBV7-6 and TRBJ1-2, the complete variable domain reads GAGVSQSPRYKVTKRGQDVALRCDPISGHVSLYWYRQALGQGPEFLTYFNYEAQQDKSGLPNDRFSAERPEGSISTLTIQRTEQRDSAMYRCASSLVGYTFGSGTRLTVV.

The V call is TRBV7-2, the J call TRBJ2-1; 13 nucleotides line up with TRBD2. Trimming took 4 bases from V and 3 from J; bases not matched to a gene: 6. The CDR3 is 17 residues long. Germline V gene data show CDR1 as SGHTA and CDR2 as FQGNSA. The CDR3 coding sequence is TGTGCCAGCAGCTCCCGGGGGACTAGCGGGATCTACAATGAGCAGTTCTTC. Amino acid sequence: CASSSRGTSGIYNEQFF.

This clone was detected only a few times. The V and J genes are TRBV9 and TRBJ2-7; D gene unclear. V lost 7 bases to trimming and J lost 3 bases, with 8 bases between them. Germline lookup yields CDR1 SGDLS and CDR2 YYNGEE. The CDR3 covers 11 residues. As DNA, the CDR3 is TGTGCCAGCGGTCGAGACTACGAGCAGTACTTC. Its protein product is CASGRDYEQYF. Full variable domain (missing parts from reference TRBV9 and TRBJ2-7): DSGVTQTPKHLITATGQRVTLRCSPRSGDLSVYWYQQSLDQGLQFLIQYYNGEERAKGNILERFSAQQFPDLHSELNLSSLELGDSALYFCASGRDYEQYFGPGTRLTVT.